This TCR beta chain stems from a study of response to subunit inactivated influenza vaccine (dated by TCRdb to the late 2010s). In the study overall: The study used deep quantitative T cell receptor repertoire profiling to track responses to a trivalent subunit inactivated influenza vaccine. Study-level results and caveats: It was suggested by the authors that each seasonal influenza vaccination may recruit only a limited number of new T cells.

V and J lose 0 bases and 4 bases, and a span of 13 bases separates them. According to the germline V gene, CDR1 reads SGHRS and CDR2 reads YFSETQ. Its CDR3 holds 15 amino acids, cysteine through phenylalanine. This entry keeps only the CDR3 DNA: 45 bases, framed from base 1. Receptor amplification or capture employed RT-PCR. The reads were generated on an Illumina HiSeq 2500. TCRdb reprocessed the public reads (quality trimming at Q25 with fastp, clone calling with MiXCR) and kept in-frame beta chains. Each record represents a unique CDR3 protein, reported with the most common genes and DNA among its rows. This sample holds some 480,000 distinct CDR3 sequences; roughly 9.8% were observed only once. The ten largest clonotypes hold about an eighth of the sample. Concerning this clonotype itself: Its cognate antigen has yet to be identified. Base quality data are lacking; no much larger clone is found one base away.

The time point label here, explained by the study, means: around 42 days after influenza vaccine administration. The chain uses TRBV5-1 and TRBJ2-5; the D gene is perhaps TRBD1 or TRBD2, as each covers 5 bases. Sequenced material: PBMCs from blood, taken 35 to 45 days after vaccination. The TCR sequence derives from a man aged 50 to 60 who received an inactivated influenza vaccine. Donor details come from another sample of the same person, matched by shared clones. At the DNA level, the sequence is TGCGCCAGCAGCTTGGAGAGGGGCGGTGGAGAGACCCAGTACTTC. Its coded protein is CASSLERGGGETQYF.